This TCR beta chain appears in the sequencing data of a study of blood T cell repertoires in COVID-19. Looking at the study overall: Acute-phase and convalescent COVID-19 samples originated in the United States, Italy and Spain.

Only in-frame clones appear in the TCRdb table, and some are missing; sequencing was by immunoSEQ multiplex PCR. The sample lists 150,000 to 200,000 clones, about nine tenths occurring once. The CDR3 loop spans 13 amino acids. Germline assignment: CDR1 MNHEY and CDR2 SMNVEV (reference sequence). Trimming stripped 6 bases from V and 12 bases from J, with 20 bases between. Sample: peripheral blood. The sequence derives from a man between 65 and 85 years old with active or convalescent COVID-19. This chain uses TRBV27 with TRBJ1-1; D possibly corresponds to TRBD1 (6 bases). The CDR3: CASRPTGPPGTFF. DNA for the CDR3: TGTGCCAGCAGACCTACAGGGCCTCCTGGGACTTTCTTT.